The clone carrying this TCR beta chain occurred once. This entry is derived from a study of control samples from healthy donors and cancer patients. TCRdb's table, derived via immunoSEQ multiplex PCR, lists solely in-frame clones and lacks some. This sample yields roughly 68,000 clones, of which 83% are seen a single time; 15% to 18% belongs to the top ten. Germline CDR1 is SGHVS and CDR2 is FQNEAQ. The CDR3 length is 14 residues. Trimming stripped 5 bases from V and 6 bases from J, with 14 bases between. This TCR came from a man aged 55-75 years in good health. Material for sequencing was blood. V gene TRBV7-8 combines with J gene TRBJ2-1, with D possibly TRBD1 on 6 matching bases. CDR3 in amino acids: CASSPRRGGNEQFF. The DNA for the CDR3 is TGTGCCAGCAGCCCCCGGAGAGGGGGCAATGAGCAGTTCTTC.